Following are 11 T cell receptor beta chains from one sample sequenced in a study of T cell clones after liver transplantation. Measured with immunoSEQ multiplex PCR; TCRdb has only the in-frame clones, and not every one. Seen here are more than 95,000 clones, around four fifths observed once, and the top ten hold approximately 2.9%. The sample here was CD4+ T cells from blood, taken around 44 months after liver transplant. Receptors were obtained from a human patient who received a liver transplant. These T cells may partly come from the graft donor.

The chain employs TRBV7-8 and TRBJ2-3; 10 nucleotides line up with TRBD1. This CDR3 spans 15 amino acids. CDR1 SGHVS and CDR2 FQNEAQ come from the germline V gene. With 4 bases clipped from V and 1 base from J, the junction kept 2 bases outside the gene matches. The CDR3 protein is CASSSDRGRTDTQYF. The CDR3 region has the DNA TGTGCCAGCAGCTCAGACAGGGGGCGCACAGATACGCAGTATTTT.

This clone has only one observation. This sequence joins TRBV7-7 and TRBJ1-1; perhaps TRBD1 as D (6 bases). Between the trimmed V and J ends, which lost 5 bases and 6 bases, there was a span of 19 bases. The CDR3 has 15 residues. Germline V CDR1 and CDR2: SSHAT, FNYEAQ (reference sequence). CDR3 bases: TGTGCCAGCAGCCCCCTCCGAGGGGGAAGCGCTGAAGCTTTCTTT. Protein product: CASSPLRGGSAEAFF.

This clone was detected only a few times. The DNA of the CDR3 is TGTGCCAGTAGTATGAGACGGCCTAGCACAGATACGCAGTATTTT. It translates to CASSMRRPSTDTQYF. The chain uses TRBV19 and TRBJ2-3; D is ambiguous. This CDR3 spans 15 amino acids. Trimming pared 3 bases from V and 0 bases from J, leaving 10 bases between. Looked up from germline, CDR1 is LNHDA and CDR2 is SQIVND (reference sequence).

The chain couples TRBV6-1 to TRBJ2-3; D is unclear. CDR1 is MNHNS and CDR2 is SASEGT in the germline V gene. This CDR3 has 16 residues. Deletions cut 1 base from V and 0 bases from J, with 11 bases between. CDR3 amino acids: CASSEEQNPSTDTQYF. CDR3 nucleotides: TGTGCCAGCAGTGAAGAACAGAACCCTAGCACAGATACGCAGTATTTT.

The CDR3 DNA is TGTGCCAGCAGCTTAGGCCCACTCCCCAGCTATGGCTACACCTTC. Residues: CASSLGPLPSYGYTF. V is TRBV7-2 and J is TRBJ1-2; D not certain. The V end was cut by 1 base, the J end by 4 bases, with 13 bases between. The germline CDR1 and CDR2 sequences are SGHTA and FQGNSA. This CDR3 has 15 residues.

The rearrangement uses TRBV19 and TRBJ1-1; 8 positions match TRBD1. CDR3 length: 14 amino acids. The junction had 6 bases not matched to a gene; V was cut back by 8 bases and J by 1 base. CDR1 is LNHDA, CDR2 SQIVND, per germline (reference sequence). In nucleotides, the CDR3 is TGTGCCAGTTCCCCGGGACAGGAGAACACTGAAGCTTTCTTT. Its protein is CASSPGQENTEAFF.

The chain links TRBV6-5 to TRBJ1-5; D call uncertain. Germline loops: CDR1 MNHEY, CDR2 SVGAGI. V was cut by 11 bases and J by 1 base, with 12 bases left in between. CDR3 length equals 13 residues. The CDR3 is CAPGSWSNQPQHF. In DNA, the CDR3 is TGTGCCCCCGGTTCGTGGAGCAATCAGCCCCAGCATTTT.

The chain joins TRBV7-3 to TRBJ2-2, with D maybe TRBD2 (5 bases). Germline values: CDR1 SGHTA, CDR2 FQGTGA. V dropped 4 bases and J dropped 3 bases, with 9 bases sitting between them. The CDR3 runs 14 residues. The CDR3 region is CASSSSGHTGELFF. Here the CDR3 DNA reads TGTGCCAGCAGCTCAAGCGGACACACCGGGGAGCTGTTTTTT.

V gene TRBV4-3 combines with J gene TRBJ2-6; D remains unclear. Trimming stripped 1 base from V and 2 bases from J, with 0 bases between. Germline CDR1 LGHNA, CDR2 YSLEER. The CDR3 contains 13 residues. The CDR3 spells CASSQAGANVLTF. The CDR3 DNA follows: TGCGCCAGCAGCCAAGCTGGGGCCAACGTCCTGACTTTC.

The chain recombines TRBV2 with TRBJ1-5; D is undetermined. Germline CDR1 and CDR2: SNHLY and FYNNEI. CDR3 length: 12 amino acids. V was clipped by 4 bases and J by 9 bases, with 10 bases between them. The CDR3 here is CASSALLRPQHF. The CDR3 nucleotides are TGTGCCAGCAGTGCCCTGCTTAGGCCCCAGCATTTT.

Concerning this clone: Sequence at one end of the junction differs from germline and may be a read error. The genes are TRBV18 and TRBJ2-3; TRBD2 aligns across 7 bases. This CDR3 is built from 17 residues. Germline lookup yields CDR1 KGHSH and CDR2 LQKENI. CDR3 bases: TGTGCCAGCTCATCACCATCTAGCGGATCTACCACAGATACGCAGTATTTT. Translated: CASSSPSSGSTTDTQYF.